This section outlines one T cell receptor beta chain sequence together with its context. Its specificity is unknown. This specimen belongs to a study of T-cell memory formation after mild COVID-19. Study-level findings and limits: CD4/CD8 balance characterized clones contracting day 15 to 85, and CD4+ skew characterized later expanders. Confirmation was lacking for SARS-CoV-2 specificity of second-wave clones that peaked on day 37.

One entry per CDR3 protein results from TCRdb running MiXCR on the 5' RACE reads. The sample includes about 240,000 distinct CDR3 sequences, around 10% of them seen just once. The CDR3 runs 19 residues. This TCR came from a man in his late teens or twenties who had mild COVID-19 (a few samples of this study predate the infection). Cell type and time point are not known. The chain is built from TRBV21-1 and TRBJ1-2. TRBV21-1 is listed as a pseudogene. Sequencing used PBMCs or a T cell subset sorted from them (not recorded which). CDR3 bases: TGTGCCAGCAGCAAAGGGGCCAGCCGAAACAGTACCACTAACTATGGCTACACCTTC. This translates into CASSKGASRNSTTNYGYTF.